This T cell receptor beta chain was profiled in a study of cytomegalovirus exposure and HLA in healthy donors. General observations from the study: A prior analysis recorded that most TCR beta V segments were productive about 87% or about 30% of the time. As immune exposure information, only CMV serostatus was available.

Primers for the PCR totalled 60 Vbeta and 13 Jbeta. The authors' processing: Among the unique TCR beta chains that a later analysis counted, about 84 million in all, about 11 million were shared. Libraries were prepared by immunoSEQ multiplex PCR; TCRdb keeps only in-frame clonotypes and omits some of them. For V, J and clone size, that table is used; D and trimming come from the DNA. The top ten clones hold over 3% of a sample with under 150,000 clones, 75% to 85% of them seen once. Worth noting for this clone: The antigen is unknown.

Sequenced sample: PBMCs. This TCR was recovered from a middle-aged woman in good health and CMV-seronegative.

Here the CDR3 DNA reads TGTGCCAGCAGCCCGCGGGGGTATCCCTACGAGCAGTACTTC. Amino acid sequence: CASSPRGYPYEQYF. The chain employs TRBV7-9 and TRBJ2-7, with 7 bases that match TRBD2. V lost 5 bases and J lost 2; bases outside the gene matches: 6. This CDR3 comprises 14 residues. Germline loops: CDR1 SEHNR, CDR2 FQNEAQ (reference sequence).